The next 3 T cell receptor beta chains were all read from a single sample in a study of neurological immune-mediated disorders. As for time point: longitudinal time-point 2. Via MiXCR, TCRdb re-called the 5' RACE reads, giving one row per CDR3 protein. The sample contains 70,000 to 95,000 distinct CDR3 sequences, over 10% of which appear only once. Sequencing was done on a sample of PBMCs. Source of these receptors: a female donor with HTLV-1-associated myelopathy (HAM/TSP).

This clonotype was recorded many times. This chain uses TRBV27 with TRBJ1-3, with D perhaps matching TRBD1 (6 bases). Trimming stripped 11 bases from V and 2 bases from J, with 16 bases between. Germline V CDR1 and CDR2: MNHEY, SMNVEV (reference sequence). The CDR3 has 14 amino acids. In DNA form, the CDR3 reads TGTGCCGTCGGGGGGGGCCATACTGGAAACACCATATATTTT. It codes for CAVGGGHTGNTIYF.

In regard to this clonotype: A clone one base away is much larger, so this may be a read error. This chain links TRBV5-1 with TRBJ2-2, with 8 bases aligning to TRBD1. V lost 5 bases, J lost 5 bases, and 11 bases stayed unmatched. CDR3 size: 16 residues. Germline CDR1 is SGHRS and CDR2 is YFSETQ. The CDR3: CASRRQGQGRTGELFF. CDR3 sequence (DNA): TGCGCCAGCAGACGCCAAGGACAGGGTAGAACCGGGGAGCTGTTTTTT. Full variable domain (missing parts from reference TRBV5-1 and TRBJ2-2): KAGVTQTPRYLIKTRGQQVTLSCSPISGHRSVSWYQQTPGQGLQFLFEYFSETQRNKGNFPGRFSGRQFSNSRSEMNVSTLELGDSALYLCASRRQGQGRTGELFFGEGSRLTVL.

This clonotype was found many times. This chain links TRBV5-1 with TRBJ2-7, with TRBD1 matching 9 bases. The CDR3 is 14 amino acids. Germline V CDR1 and CDR2: SGHRS, YFSETQ. V lost 6 bases, J lost 7 bases, and 11 bases stayed unmatched. The CDR3 is CASTDRTGVGEQYF. CDR3 DNA sequence: TGCGCCAGCACCGACCGGACAGGGGTGGGAGAGCAGTACTTC. The variable domain in full, with the rest retrieved from reference TRBV5-1 and TRBJ2-7, is KAGVTQTPRYLIKTRGQQVTLSCSPISGHRSVSWYQQTPGQGLQFLFEYFSETQRNKGNFPGRFSGRQFSNSRSEMNVSTLELGDSALYLCASTDRTGVGEQYFGPGTRLTVT.